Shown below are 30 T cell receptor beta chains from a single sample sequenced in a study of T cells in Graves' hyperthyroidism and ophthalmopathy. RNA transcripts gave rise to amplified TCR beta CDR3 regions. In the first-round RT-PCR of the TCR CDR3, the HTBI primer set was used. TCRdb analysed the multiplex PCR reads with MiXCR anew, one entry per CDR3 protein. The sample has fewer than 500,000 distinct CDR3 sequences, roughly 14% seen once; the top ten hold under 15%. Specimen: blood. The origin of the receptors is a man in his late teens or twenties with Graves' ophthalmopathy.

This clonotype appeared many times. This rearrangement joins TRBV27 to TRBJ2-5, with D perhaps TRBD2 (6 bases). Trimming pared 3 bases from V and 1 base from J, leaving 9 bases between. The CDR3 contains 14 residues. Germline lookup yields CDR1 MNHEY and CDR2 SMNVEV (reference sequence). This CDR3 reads CASSFSGVQETQYF. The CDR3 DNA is TGTGCCAGCAGTTTCTCGGGGGTCCAAGAGACCCAGTACTTC.

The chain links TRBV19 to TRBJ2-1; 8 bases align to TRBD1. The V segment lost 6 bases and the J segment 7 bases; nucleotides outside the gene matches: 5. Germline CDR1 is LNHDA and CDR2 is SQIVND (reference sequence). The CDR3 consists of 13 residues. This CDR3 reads CASSHNRGNEQFF. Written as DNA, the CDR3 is TGTGCCAGTAGCCACAACAGGGGGAATGAGCAGTTCTTC.

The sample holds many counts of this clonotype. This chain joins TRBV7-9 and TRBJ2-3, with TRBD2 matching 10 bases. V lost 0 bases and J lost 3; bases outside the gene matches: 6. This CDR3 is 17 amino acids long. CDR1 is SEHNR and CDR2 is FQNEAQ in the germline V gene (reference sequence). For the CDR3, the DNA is TGTGCCAGCAGCTTAGCGGCTAGCGGGGGTGGAACAGATACGCAGTATTTT. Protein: CASSLAASGGGTDTQYF.

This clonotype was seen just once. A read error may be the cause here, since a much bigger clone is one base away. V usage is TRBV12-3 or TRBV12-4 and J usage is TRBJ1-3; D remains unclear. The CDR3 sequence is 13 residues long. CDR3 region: CASRDPHGNTTYF. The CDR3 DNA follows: TGTGCCAGCAGGGACCCTCACGGAAACACCACATATTTT.

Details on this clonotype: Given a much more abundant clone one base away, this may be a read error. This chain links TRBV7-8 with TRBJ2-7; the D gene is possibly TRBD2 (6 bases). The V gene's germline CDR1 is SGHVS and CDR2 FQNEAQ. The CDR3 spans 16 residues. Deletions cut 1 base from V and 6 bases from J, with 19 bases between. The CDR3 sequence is CASSLVSSGRACEQYF. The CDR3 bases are TGTGCCAGCAGCTTAGTATCGAGCGGGCGTGCCTGCGAGCAGTACTTC.

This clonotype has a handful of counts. In nucleotides, the CDR3 is TGTGCCAGCAGCGTATCCCAGGGCTCTGGAAACACCATATATTTT. Its protein is CASSVSQGSGNTIYF. The V gene is TRBV9, the J gene TRBJ1-3; perhaps TRBD1 as D (5 bases). CDR1 and CDR2 (germline): SGDLS, YYNGEE. Trimming left V 1 base short and J 0 bases short, with 8 bases between. The CDR3 runs to 15 residues.

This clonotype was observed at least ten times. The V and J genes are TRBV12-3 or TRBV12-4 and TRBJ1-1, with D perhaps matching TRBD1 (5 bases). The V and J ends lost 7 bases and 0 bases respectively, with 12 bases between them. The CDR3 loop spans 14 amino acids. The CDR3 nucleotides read TGTGCCAGCATTAGGACACCGATGAACACTGAAGCTTTCTTT. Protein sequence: CASIRTPMNTEAFF.

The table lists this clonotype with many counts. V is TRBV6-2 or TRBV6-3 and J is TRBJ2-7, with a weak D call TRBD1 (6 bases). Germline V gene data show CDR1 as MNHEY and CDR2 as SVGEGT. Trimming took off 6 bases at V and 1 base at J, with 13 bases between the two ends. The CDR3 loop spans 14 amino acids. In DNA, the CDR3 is TGTGCCAGCAGCCCGACAGGCGTTTCCTACGAGCAGTACTTC. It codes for CASSPTGVSYEQYF.

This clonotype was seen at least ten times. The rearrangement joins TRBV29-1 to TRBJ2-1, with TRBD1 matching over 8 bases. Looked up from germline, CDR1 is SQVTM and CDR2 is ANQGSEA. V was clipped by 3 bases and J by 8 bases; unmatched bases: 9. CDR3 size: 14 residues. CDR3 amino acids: CSVEGRGPIDEQFF. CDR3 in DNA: TGCAGCGTTGAGGGCAGGGGGCCTATCGATGAGCAGTTCTTC.

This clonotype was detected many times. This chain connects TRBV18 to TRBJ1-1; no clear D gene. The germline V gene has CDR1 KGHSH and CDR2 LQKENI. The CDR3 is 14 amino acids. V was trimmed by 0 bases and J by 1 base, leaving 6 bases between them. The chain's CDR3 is CASSPPRGNTEAFF. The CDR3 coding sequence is TGTGCCAGCTCACCACCTAGAGGGAACACTGAAGCTTTCTTT. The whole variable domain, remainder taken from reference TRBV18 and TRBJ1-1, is NAGVMQNPRHLVRRRGQEARLRCSPMKGHSHVYWYRQLPEEGLKFMVYLQKENIIDESGMPKERFSAEFPKEGPSILRIQQVVRGDSAAYFCASSPPRGNTEAFFGQGTRLTVV.

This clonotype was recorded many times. The CDR3 loop reads CSAFSGQGEGEAFF. The CDR3 nucleotides are TGCAGTGCATTCAGTGGGCAGGGAGAGGGAGAAGCTTTCTTT. The chain employs TRBV20-1 and TRBJ1-1; weak D call: TRBD1 (5 bases). The CDR3 contains 14 residues. Per the germline V gene, CDR1 is DFQATT and CDR2 is SNEGSKA (reference sequence). V gave up 6 bases and J gave up 8 bases, with 22 bases separating them.

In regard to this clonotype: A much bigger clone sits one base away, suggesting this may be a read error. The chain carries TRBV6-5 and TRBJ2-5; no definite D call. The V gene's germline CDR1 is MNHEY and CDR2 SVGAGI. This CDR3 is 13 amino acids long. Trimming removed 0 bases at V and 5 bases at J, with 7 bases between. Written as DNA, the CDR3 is TGTGCCAGCAGTTACTCGAGATGGGAGACCCAGTACTTC. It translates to CASSYSRWETQYF.

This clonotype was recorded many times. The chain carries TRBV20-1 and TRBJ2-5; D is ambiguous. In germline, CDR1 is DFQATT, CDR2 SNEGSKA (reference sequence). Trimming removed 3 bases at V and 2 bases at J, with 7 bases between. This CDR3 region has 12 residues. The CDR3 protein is CSASTPQETQYF. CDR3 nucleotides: TGCAGTGCTAGCACCCCACAAGAGACCCAGTACTTC.

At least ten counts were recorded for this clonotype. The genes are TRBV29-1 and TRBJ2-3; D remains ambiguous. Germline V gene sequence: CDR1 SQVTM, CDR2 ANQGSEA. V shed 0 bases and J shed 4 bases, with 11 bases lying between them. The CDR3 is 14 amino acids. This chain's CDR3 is CSVEEASNADTQYF. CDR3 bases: TGCAGCGTTGAAGAGGCTAGTAATGCAGATACGCAGTATTTT.

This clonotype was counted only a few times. The CDR3 DNA is TGTGCCAGCAGCTCCTCAGGGGGGCACACTGAAGCTTTCTTT. Amino acid sequence: CASSSSGGHTEAFF. The chain carries TRBV11-2 and TRBJ1-1; 7 bases align to TRBD1. This CDR3 comprises 14 residues. The germline gives CDR1 SGHAT, CDR2 FQNNGV. With V trimmed by 4 bases and J by 3 bases, 5 bases remained unmatched.

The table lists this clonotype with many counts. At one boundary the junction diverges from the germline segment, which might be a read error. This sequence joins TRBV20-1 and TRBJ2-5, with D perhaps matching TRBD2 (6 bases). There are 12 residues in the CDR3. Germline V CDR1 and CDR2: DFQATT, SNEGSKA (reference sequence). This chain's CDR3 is CSARAGLETQYF. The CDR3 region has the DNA TGCAGTGCCAGAGCGGGTCTGGAGACCCAGTACTTC.

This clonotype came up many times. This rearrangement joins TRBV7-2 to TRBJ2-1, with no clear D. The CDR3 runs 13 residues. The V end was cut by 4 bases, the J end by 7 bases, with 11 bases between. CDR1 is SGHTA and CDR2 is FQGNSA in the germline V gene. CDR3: CASSSYSVNEQFF. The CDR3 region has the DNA TGTGCCAGCAGCTCTTACTCCGTTAATGAGCAGTTCTTC.

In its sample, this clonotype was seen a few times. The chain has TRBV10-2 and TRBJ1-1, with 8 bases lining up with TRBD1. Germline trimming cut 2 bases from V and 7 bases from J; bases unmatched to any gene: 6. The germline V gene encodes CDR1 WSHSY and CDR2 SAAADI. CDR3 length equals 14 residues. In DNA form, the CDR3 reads TGCGCCAGCAGTGAGAACCAGGGGGCTAGTGAAGCTTTCTTT. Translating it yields CASSENQGASEAFF.

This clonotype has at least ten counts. CDR3 protein: CASSLGTGLRYEQYF. CDR3 nucleotides: TGTGCCAGCAGCTTGGGGACAGGGCTGCGGTACGAGCAGTACTTC. V gene TRBV5-6 combines with J gene TRBJ2-7; TRBD1 matches at 8 bases. CDR1 and CDR2 from the germline V gene are SGHDT and YYEEEE. Trimming at V came to 0 bases and at J to 4 bases, leaving 6 bases not matched to a gene. This CDR3 is built from 15 residues.

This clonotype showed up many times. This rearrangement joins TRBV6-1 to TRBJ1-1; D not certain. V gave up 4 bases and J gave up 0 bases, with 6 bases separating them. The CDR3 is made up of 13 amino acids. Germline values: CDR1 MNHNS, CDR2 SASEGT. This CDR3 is CASSGRLNTEAFF. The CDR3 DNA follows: TGTGCCAGCAGTGGGCGACTGAACACTGAAGCTTTCTTT.

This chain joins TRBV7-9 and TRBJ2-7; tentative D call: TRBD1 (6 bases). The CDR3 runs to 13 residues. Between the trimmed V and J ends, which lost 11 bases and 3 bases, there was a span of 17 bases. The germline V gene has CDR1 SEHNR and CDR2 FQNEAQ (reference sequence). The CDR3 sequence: CAGSPYRDYEQYF. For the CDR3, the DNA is TGTGCCGGGTCCCCTTACAGGGACTACGAGCAGTACTTC.

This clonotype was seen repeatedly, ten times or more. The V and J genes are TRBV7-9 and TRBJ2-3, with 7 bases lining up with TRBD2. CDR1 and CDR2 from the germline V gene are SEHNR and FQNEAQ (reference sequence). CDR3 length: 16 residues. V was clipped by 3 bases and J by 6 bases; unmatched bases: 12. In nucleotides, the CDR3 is TGTGCCAGCAGCTTGGGGGACCGTGCGGGAGCTGATACGCAGTATTTT. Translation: CASSLGDRAGADTQYF. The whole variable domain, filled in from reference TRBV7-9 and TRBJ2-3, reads DTGVSQNPRHKITKRGQNVTFRCDPISEHNRLYWYRQTLGQGPEFLTYFQNEAQLEKSRLLSDRFSAERPKGSFSTLEIQRTEQGDSAMYLCASSLGDRAGADTQYFGPGTRLTVL.

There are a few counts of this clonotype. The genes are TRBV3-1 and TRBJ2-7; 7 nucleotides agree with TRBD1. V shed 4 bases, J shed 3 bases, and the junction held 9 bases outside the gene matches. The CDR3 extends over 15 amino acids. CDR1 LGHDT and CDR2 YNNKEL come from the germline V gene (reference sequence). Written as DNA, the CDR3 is TGTGCCAGCAGCCGCCCCGTCCGGGACAGCTACGAGCAGTACTTC. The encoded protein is CASSRPVRDSYEQYF.

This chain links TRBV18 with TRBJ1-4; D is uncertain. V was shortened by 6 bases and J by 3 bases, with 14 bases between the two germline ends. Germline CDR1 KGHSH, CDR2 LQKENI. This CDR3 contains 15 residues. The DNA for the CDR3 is TGTGCCAGCTCTCTTTGGGAGGGAGCTAATGAAAAACTGTTTTTT. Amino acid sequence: CASSLWEGANEKLFF.

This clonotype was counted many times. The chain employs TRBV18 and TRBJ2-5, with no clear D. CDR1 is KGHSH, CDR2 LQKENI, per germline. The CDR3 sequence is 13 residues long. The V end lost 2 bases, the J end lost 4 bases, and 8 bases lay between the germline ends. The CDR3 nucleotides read TGTGCCAGCTCACCAAACATCCCAGAGACCCAGTACTTC. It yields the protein CASSPNIPETQYF.

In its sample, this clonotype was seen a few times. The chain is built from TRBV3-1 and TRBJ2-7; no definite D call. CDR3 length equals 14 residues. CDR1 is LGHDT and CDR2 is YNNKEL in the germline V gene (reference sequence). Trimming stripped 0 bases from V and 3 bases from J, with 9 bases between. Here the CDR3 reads CASSQDHTHYEQYF. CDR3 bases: TGTGCCAGCAGCCAAGATCACACTCACTACGAGCAGTACTTC.

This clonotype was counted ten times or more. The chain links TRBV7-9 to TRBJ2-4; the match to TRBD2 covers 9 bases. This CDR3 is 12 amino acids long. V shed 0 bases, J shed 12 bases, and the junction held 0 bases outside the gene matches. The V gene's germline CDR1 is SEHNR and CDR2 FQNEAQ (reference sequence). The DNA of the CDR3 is TGTGCCAGCAGCTTAGCTAGCGGGGGTCAGTACTTC. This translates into CASSLASGGQYF.

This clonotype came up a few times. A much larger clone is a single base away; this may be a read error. The CDR3 spells CASSLGSTVPETQYF. DNA of the CDR3: TGTGCCAGCAGTTTAGGTTCCACGGTGCCAGAGACCCAGTACTTC. The chain employs TRBV12-3 or TRBV12-4 and TRBJ2-5; D unresolved. The CDR3 spans 15 residues. The V end was cut by 1 base, the J end by 4 bases, with 13 bases between.

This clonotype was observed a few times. CDR3 in amino acids: CAWSRSRGFGFYEQYF. The CDR3 DNA is TGTGCCTGGAGTAGATCTCGAGGATTTGGATTCTACGAGCAGTACTTC. The chain couples TRBV30 to TRBJ2-7; no clear D. The germline V gene encodes CDR1 GTSNPN and CDR2 SVGIG (reference sequence). Trimming stripped 2 bases from V and 3 bases from J, with 20 bases between. The CDR3 is made up of 16 amino acids.

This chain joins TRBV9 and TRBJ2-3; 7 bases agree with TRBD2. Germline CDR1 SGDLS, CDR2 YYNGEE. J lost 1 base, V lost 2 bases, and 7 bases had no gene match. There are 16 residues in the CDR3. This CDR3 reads CASSVRGGIGTDTQYF. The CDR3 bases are TGTGCCAGCAGCGTCCGGGGAGGGATTGGCACAGATACGCAGTATTTT.